Each of the 29 T cell receptor beta chains below was sequenced from the same sample in a study of T cell responses to AZD1222 COVID-19 vaccine. Clones were sequenced by immunoSEQ multiplex PCR, and TCRdb holds only the in-frame ones, with some missing. The table has 97,000 or so clones, 84% seen once; the top ten hold 15% to 20%. Sequenced material: peripheral blood, taken on day 0 of AZD1222 vaccination. These receptors came from an adult in good health.

This chain's CDR3 is CASSPQRNGEQFF. CDR3 sequence (DNA): TGTGCCAGCTCACCACAGAGGAACGGTGAGCAGTTCTTC. The rearrangement joins TRBV18 to TRBJ2-1; no clear D. The CDR3 sequence is 13 residues long. V lost 1 base and J lost 9, with 10 bases in between. Per germline, CDR1 KGHSH and CDR2 LQKENI.

The rearrangement links TRBV7-2 to TRBJ2-2, with D possibly being TRBD2 (6 bases). Germline CDR1 reads SGHTA; CDR2 reads FQGNSA. The CDR3 has 16 amino acids. Trimming took off 2 bases at V and 4 bases at J, with 14 bases between the two ends. CDR3 sequence (DNA): TGTGCCAGCAGCTTAATTGGAGGGGATCGCACCGGGGAGCTGTTTTTT. Translation: CASSLIGGDRTGELFF.

This clone is labeled medium-sized (0.01 to 0.1%). Distinct nucleotide sequences in the sample also encode this CDR3. V and J are TRBV28 and TRBJ1-5, with a tentative D call TRBD1 (5 bases). The CDR3 sequence is 13 residues long. V lost 8 bases and J lost 4, with 12 bases in between. Germline V lookup: CDR1 MDHEN, CDR2 SYDVKM. This CDR3 reads CASGIEGNQPQHF. The CDR3 region has the DNA TGTGCCAGCGGGATTGAGGGGAATCAGCCCCAGCATTTT.

The rearrangement joins TRBV29-1 to TRBJ1-3; D is unresolved. The CDR3 spans 12 residues. The germline gives CDR1 SQVTM, CDR2 ANQGSEA. The germline V and J ends were trimmed by 4 bases and 1 base, with 5 bases remaining between them. The CDR3 sequence is CSVARSGNTIYF. CDR3 bases: TGCAGCGTTGCCAGGTCTGGAAACACCATATATTTT.

J is TRBJ1-4 and V is TRBV7-2, with no clear D. Trimming removed 1 base at V and 4 bases at J, with 13 bases between. Germline V lookup: CDR1 SGHTA, CDR2 FQGNSA. CDR3 size: 16 residues. The CDR3 region is CASSLGPPQYNEKLFF. CDR3 in DNA: TGTGCCAGCAGCTTAGGACCCCCACAGTATAATGAAAAACTGTTTTTT.

V and J are TRBV18 and TRBJ1-2; a possible D gene is TRBD1 (6 bases). The CDR3 has 15 residues. Germline V gene data show CDR1 as KGHSH and CDR2 as LQKENI. The V gene lost 8 bases and the J gene lost 5 bases, with 21 bases spanning the gap. The CDR3 here is CASARLRTAYYGYTF. CDR3 DNA sequence: TGTGCCAGCGCCCGACTACGGACAGCCTATTATGGCTACACCTTC.

The rearrangement uses TRBV11-2 and TRBJ1-5, with unresolved D. Trimming took 1 base from V and 6 from J, leaving 10 bases between them. Looked up from germline, CDR1 is SGHAT and CDR2 is FQNNGV. This CDR3 has 14 amino acids. The CDR3 DNA reads as TGTGCCAGCAGCTTAGGCAGGAAGGCTCAGCCCCAGCATTTT. Protein sequence: CASSLGRKAQPQHF.

The rearrangement joins TRBV9 to TRBJ1-2; 7 positions agree with TRBD1. CDR3 size: 14 residues. The junction had 9 bases not matched to a gene; V was cut back by 6 bases and J by 4 bases. The V gene's germline CDR1 is SGDLS and CDR2 YYNGEE. CDR3 in amino acids: CASTTGAESYGYTF. DNA for the CDR3: TGTGCCAGCACCACAGGGGCGGAGAGCTATGGCTACACCTTC.

V is TRBV5-4 and J is TRBJ2-4; TRBD2 matches at 10 bases. This CDR3 is built from 15 residues. V gave up 7 bases and J gave up 6 bases; unmatched junction bases: 10. Germline V lookup: CDR1 SGHNT, CDR2 YYREEE (reference sequence). The CDR3 here is CASHTSGMNGNIQYF. CDR3 DNA sequence: TGTGCCAGCCATACTAGCGGGATGAACGGAAACATTCAGTACTTC.

The chain joins TRBV18 to TRBJ1-3, with D maybe TRBD1 (5 bases). The V gene's germline CDR1 is KGHSH and CDR2 LQKENI. The V and J ends lost 3 bases and 0 bases respectively, with 9 bases between them. The length of the CDR3 is 15 residues. The CDR3 loop reads CASSPDRSSGNTIYF. CDR3 nucleotide sequence: TGTGCCAGCTCACCCGACAGATCCTCTGGAAACACCATATATTTT.

The chain combines TRBV5-4 with TRBJ2-1, with D tentatively TRBD1 or TRBD2 (5 bases each). The CDR3 is 16 residues long. Germline CDR1 reads SGHNT; CDR2 reads YYREEE (reference sequence). Between the trimmed V and J ends, which lost 4 bases and 0 bases, there was a span of 14 bases. The CDR3, as DNA: TGTGCCAGCAGCCCCGAGGGACGGATCTCCTACAATGAGCAGTTCTTC. It translates to CASSPEGRISYNEQFF.

This sequence joins TRBV4-2 and TRBJ1-2; 7 bases map to TRBD1. The V and J ends lost 0 bases and 3 bases, in that order; junction bases with no gene match: 4. CDR3 length: 15 amino acids. The germline gives CDR1 LGHNA, CDR2 YNFKEQ. The CDR3 sequence is CASSQDQQGYYGYTF. The CDR3 region has the DNA TGTGCCAGCAGCCAAGATCAACAGGGGTACTATGGCTACACCTTC.

This clone turned up a few times. J is TRBJ1-2 and V is TRBV25-1; a possible D gene is TRBD1 (5 bases). With 7 bases removed from V and 6 bases from J, the gap between germline ends came to 21 bases. CDR1 is MGHDK and CDR2 is SYGVNS in the germline V gene. The CDR3 is 15 residues long. CDR3 in DNA: TGTGCCAGCACTAGTGCCACTCCAACCAGGGATGGCTACACCTTC. It translates to CASTSATPTRDGYTF.

This chain uses TRBV24-1 with TRBJ2-3, with unresolved D. There are 12 residues in the CDR3. CDR1 and CDR2 from the germline V gene are KGHDR and SFDVKD. Trimming cost V 5 bases and J 9 bases, with 11 bases left between them. In DNA form, the CDR3 reads TGTGCCACCAGTGGGAGTTCTGACACGCAGTATTTT. This codes for CATSGSSDTQYF.

The chain has TRBV19 and TRBJ1-1; D perhaps matches TRBD1 (5 bases). The CDR3 length is 13 residues. The germline V and J ends were trimmed by 7 bases and 0 bases, with 9 bases remaining between them. Germline CDR1 is LNHDA and CDR2 is SQIVND (reference sequence). The CDR3 DNA reads as TGTGCCAGTACACAGGTTATGAACACTGAAGCTTTCTTT. It yields the protein CASTQVMNTEAFF.

The chain employs TRBV9 and TRBJ2-7, with D uncertain. The V end was cut by 2 bases, the J end by 4 bases, with 13 bases between. The CDR3 loop spans 14 amino acids. The germline V gene has CDR1 SGDLS and CDR2 YYNGEE. The CDR3, as DNA: TGTGCCAGCAGCGTTTATGGAGATGGATACGAGCAGTACGTC. This gives the protein CASSVYGDGYEQYV.

This chain connects TRBV6-5 to TRBJ1-1; D possibly corresponds to TRBD1 (5 bases). Trimming took off 6 bases at V and 5 bases at J, with 10 bases between the two ends. CDR3 length: 12 residues. Germline V CDR1 and CDR2: MNHEY, SVGAGI. The CDR3 is CASSPGVTEAFF. The CDR3 nucleotides are TGTGCCAGCAGCCCGGGGGTGACTGAAGCTTTCTTT.

The chain is built from TRBV4-3 and TRBJ1-2, with 7 bases matching TRBD1. The CDR3 extends over 16 amino acids. V lost 4 bases and J lost 5; bases outside the gene matches: 13. Germline V CDR1 and CDR2: LGHNA, YSLEER. The chain's CDR3 is CASSPDSGGFLYGYTF. The CDR3 region has the DNA TGCGCCAGCAGCCCAGATTCAGGGGGGTTTCTGTATGGCTACACCTTC.

The CDR3, as DNA: TGTGCCAGTAGTCCCCGGACTAGCGGGAGGGCCACAGATACGCAGTATTTT. Protein: CASSPRTSGRATDTQYF. This rearrangement joins TRBV19 to TRBJ2-3, with 15 bases identical to TRBD2. V trimming: 5 bases; J trimming: 2 bases; junction bases outside the gene matches: 5. Germline V gene lookup returns CDR1 LNHDA and CDR2 SQIVND (reference sequence). This CDR3 has 17 residues.

The V gene is TRBV7-9, the J gene TRBJ1-5; no firm D call. Germline lookup yields CDR1 SEHNR and CDR2 FQNEAQ (reference sequence). CDR3 length: 15 amino acids. Trimming cost V 0 bases and J 12 bases, with 18 bases left between them. The CDR3 bases are TGTGCCAGCAGCTTAGCGGGTACCTCCGCCCCACTCCAGCATTTT. Translating gives CASSLAGTSAPLQHF.

This clone was recorded many times. This chain links TRBV7-9 with TRBJ1-3; perhaps TRBD1 as D (5 bases). This CDR3 contains 14 residues. The V gene's germline CDR1 is SEHNR and CDR2 FQNEAQ (reference sequence). The ends were cut back, 3 bases at V and 0 bases at J, with 6 bases in the middle. CDR3 coding DNA: TGTGCCAGCAGCTTGGGGGGCTCTGGAAACACCATATATTTT. Protein: CASSLGGSGNTIYF. Based on the CDR3 plus reference TRBV7-9 and TRBJ1-3, the full variable domain is DTGVSQNPRHKITKRGQNVTFRCDPISEHNRLYWYRQTLGQGPEFLTYFQNEAQLEKSRLLSDRFSAERPKGSFSTLEIQRTEQGDSAMYLCASSLGGSGNTIYFGEGSWLTVV.

The chain uses TRBV5-4 and TRBJ2-7, with 7 bases aligning to TRBD1. Unmatched junction bases numbered 5, after V lost 1 base and J lost 1 base. The CDR3 totals 15 residues. Germline V CDR1 and CDR2: SGHNT, YYREEE (reference sequence). The CDR3 spells CASSLRSGGSYEQYF. The CDR3 nucleotides are TGTGCCAGCAGCTTGCGCTCAGGGGGTTCCTACGAGCAGTACTTC.

The chain couples TRBV5-1 to TRBJ1-6; perhaps TRBD1 as D (6 bases). This CDR3 is 14 amino acids long. V lost 6 bases to trimming and J lost 7 bases, with 14 bases between them. The germline V gene has CDR1 SGHRS and CDR2 YFSETQ. Here the CDR3 reads CASNAGDGNSPLHF. Written as DNA, the CDR3 is TGCGCCAGCAACGCAGGGGACGGGAATTCACCCCTCCACTTT.

The rearrangement links TRBV29-1 to TRBJ2-6; a weak D match, TRBD1 (5 bases). This CDR3 contains 15 residues. Deletions cut 7 bases from V and 0 bases from J, with 13 bases between. Germline V gene sequence: CDR1 SQVTM, CDR2 ANQGSEA. CDR3 region: CSATTGSSGANVLTF. In DNA, the CDR3 is TGCAGCGCCACTACAGGCTCCTCTGGGGCCAACGTCCTGACTTTC.

The chain carries TRBV19 and TRBJ1-2; possibly TRBD1 for D (6 bases). V lost 3 bases and J lost 4, with 9 bases in between. The CDR3 is made up of 13 amino acids. Germline assignment: CDR1 LNHDA and CDR2 SQIVND (reference sequence). In DNA form, the CDR3 reads TGTGCCAGTAGTATTGACAGGCGCTATGGCTACACCTTC. It specifies CASSIDRRYGYTF.

CDR3 DNA sequence: TGTGCCAGCAGCCTGACGGGGGTCATAGGGAATGAAAAACTGTTTTTT. Its translation: CASSLTGVIGNEKLFF. The rearrangement links TRBV7-9 to TRBJ1-4; the D gene is possibly TRBD1 (5 bases). Germline V gene lookup returns CDR1 SEHNR and CDR2 FQNEAQ (reference sequence). This CDR3 has 16 amino acids. V shed 5 bases and J shed 5 bases, with 18 bases lying between them.

The V call is TRBV5-4, the J call TRBJ2-2; possible D gene TRBD1, 6 bases. This CDR3 has 14 amino acids. Germline lookup yields CDR1 SGHNT and CDR2 YYREEE (reference sequence). Deletions cut 6 bases from V and 7 bases from J, with 16 bases between. Here the CDR3 DNA reads TGTGCCAGCAAGGGGGAGCCCGATCACGGGGAGCTGTTTTTT. Translating it yields CASKGEPDHGELFF.

Only one count was recorded for this clone. The J gene is TRBJ1-1, the V gene TRBV2, with a possible D match to TRBD1 (5 bases). V lost 4 bases and J 1 base, leaving 13 bases between the germline ends. There are 15 residues in the CDR3. CDR1 SNHLY and CDR2 FYNNEI come from the germline V gene. The CDR3 coding sequence is TGTGCCAGCAGTGCGCGGCCCGGACAGAACACTGAAGCTTTCTTT. This codes for CASSARPGQNTEAFF.

This chain uses TRBV15 with TRBJ2-1, with D perhaps TRBD2 (6 bases). CDR3 length: 13 residues. Germline CDR1 LNHNV, CDR2 YYDKDF (reference sequence). Trimming shortened V by 8 bases and J by 8 bases, and 16 bases separated the two germline ends. CDR3 DNA: TGTGCCACCGGGTTCGGGGGTAGCTATGAGCAGTTCTTC. Encoded protein: CATGFGGSYEQFF.